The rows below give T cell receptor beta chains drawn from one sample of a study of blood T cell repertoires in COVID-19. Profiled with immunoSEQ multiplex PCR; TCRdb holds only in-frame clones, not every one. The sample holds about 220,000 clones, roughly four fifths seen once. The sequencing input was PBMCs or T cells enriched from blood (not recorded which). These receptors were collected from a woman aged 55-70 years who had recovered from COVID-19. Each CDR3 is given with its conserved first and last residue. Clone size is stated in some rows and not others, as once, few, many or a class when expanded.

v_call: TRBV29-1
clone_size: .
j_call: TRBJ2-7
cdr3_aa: CSVETPLARDSRSYEQYF

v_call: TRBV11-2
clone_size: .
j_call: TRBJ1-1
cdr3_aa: CASSLGWGQGARRDEAFF

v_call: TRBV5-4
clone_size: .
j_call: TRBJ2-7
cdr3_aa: CASSLGTSGLYEQYF

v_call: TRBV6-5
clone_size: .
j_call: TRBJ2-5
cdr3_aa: CASTASGLETQYF

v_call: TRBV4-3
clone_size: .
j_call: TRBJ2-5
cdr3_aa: CPSSQVNSPAGGETQYF

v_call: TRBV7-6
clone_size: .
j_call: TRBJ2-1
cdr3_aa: CASSPRTGEGEQFF

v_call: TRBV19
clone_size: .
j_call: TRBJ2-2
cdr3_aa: CASRTGFLTGELFF

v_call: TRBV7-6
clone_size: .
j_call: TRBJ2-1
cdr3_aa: CASSLGLGQGVYNEQFF

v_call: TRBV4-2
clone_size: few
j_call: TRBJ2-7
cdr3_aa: CASSPRQGTYEQYF

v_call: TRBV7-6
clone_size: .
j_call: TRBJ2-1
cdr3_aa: CASSTRLANEQFF

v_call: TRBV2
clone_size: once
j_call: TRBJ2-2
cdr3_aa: CASSRLAGGGTGELFF

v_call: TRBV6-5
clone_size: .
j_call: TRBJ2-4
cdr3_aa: CASSYGVRGRGNIQYF

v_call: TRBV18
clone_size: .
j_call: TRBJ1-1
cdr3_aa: CASSPEAGARTEAFF

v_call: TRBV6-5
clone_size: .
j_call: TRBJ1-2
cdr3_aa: CASLPETNYGYTF

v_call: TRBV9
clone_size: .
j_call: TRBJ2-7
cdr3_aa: CASSDGTAPYEQYF

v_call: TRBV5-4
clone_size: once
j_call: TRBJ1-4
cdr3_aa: CASSSFGTSNEKLFF

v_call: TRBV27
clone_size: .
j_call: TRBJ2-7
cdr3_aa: CASSRRGASSLYEQYF

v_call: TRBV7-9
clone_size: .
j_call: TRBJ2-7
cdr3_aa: CASSTSTGLYEQYF

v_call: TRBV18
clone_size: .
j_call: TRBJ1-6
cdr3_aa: CASSPIGGWGSPLHF

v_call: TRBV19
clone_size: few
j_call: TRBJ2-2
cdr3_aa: CASWEGDRWTGELFF

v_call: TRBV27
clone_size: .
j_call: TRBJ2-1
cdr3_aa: CASSFLPGTADNEQFF

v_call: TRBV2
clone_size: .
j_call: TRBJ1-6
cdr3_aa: CASSELGQGADSPLHF